One and the same sample provided the 11 T cell receptor beta chains below, sequenced in a study of blood T cell repertoires in COVID-19. Profiled with immunoSEQ multiplex PCR; TCRdb holds only in-frame clones, not every one. The sample includes 150,000 to 200,000 clones, around 86% of them seen just once. Sequenced input: peripheral blood. These TCRs come from an elderly woman in a cohort sampled during active or convalescent COVID-19.

This chain joins TRBV30 and TRBJ1-5; 9 bases agree with TRBD1. Germline V gives CDR1 GTSNPN, CDR2 SVGIG (reference sequence). Losses at the gene ends were 0 bases for V and 5 bases for J; bases not matched to a gene: 5. This CDR3 region has 15 residues. Written as DNA, the CDR3 is TGTGCCTGGAGTGTAGAGGGACAGGGTCATCAGCCCCAGCATTTT. Encoded protein: CAWSVEGQGHQPQHF.

This sequence joins TRBV11-2 and TRBJ1-3; D unresolved. The CDR3 has 14 residues. Germline V lookup: CDR1 SGHAT, CDR2 FQNNGV. With 1 base removed from V and 12 bases from J, the gap between germline ends came to 16 bases. This CDR3 reads CASSLGLLPPVIYF. CDR3 DNA sequence: TGTGCCAGCAGCTTAGGACTGCTTCCCCCCGTCATATATTTT.

This rearrangement joins TRBV5-1 to TRBJ2-2; 8 nucleotides align to TRBD2. The CDR3 runs to 18 residues. CDR1 is SGHRS and CDR2 is YFSETQ in the germline V gene. Losses at the gene ends were 2 bases for V and 4 bases for J; bases not matched to a gene: 13. The CDR3 spells CASSFNWREASSTGELFF. The CDR3 DNA reads TGCGCCAGCAGCTTTAACTGGCGGGAGGCGAGTAGCACCGGGGAGCTGTTTTTT.

The genes are TRBV29-1 and TRBJ2-5; unclear D gene. The CDR3 is 12 amino acids. CDR1 SQVTM and CDR2 ANQGSEA come from the germline V gene. The germline V and J ends were trimmed by 6 bases and 0 bases, with 8 bases remaining between them. The CDR3, as DNA: TGCAGCGTCCGAGAGTACCAAGAGACCCAGTACTTC. It translates to CSVREYQETQYF.

This sequence joins TRBV5-4 and TRBJ2-3; 12 bases align to TRBD2. Trimming removed 4 bases from V and 0 bases from J; junction bases left unmatched: 6. Germline V gene data show CDR1 as SGHNT and CDR2 as YYREEE (reference sequence). This CDR3 is 17 amino acids long. CDR3 bases: TGTGCCAGCAGCGTCGGGACTAGCGGGCCGAGCACAGATACGCAGTATTTT. Translation: CASSVGTSGPSTDTQYF.

V usage is TRBV28 and J usage is TRBJ1-1; possibly TRBD1 for D (5 bases). Trimming took 2 bases from V and 1 from J, leaving 8 bases between them. The CDR3 covers 14 residues. In germline, CDR1 is MDHEN, CDR2 SYDVKM. Written as DNA, the CDR3 is TGTGCCAGCAGTTTAGCAGGGCAGAACACTGAAGCTTTCTTT. This sequence encodes CASSLAGQNTEAFF.

The V call is TRBV24-1, the J call TRBJ2-1; 8 positions agree with TRBD2. V shed 1 base, J shed 3 bases, and the junction held 4 bases outside the gene matches. Germline loops: CDR1 KGHDR, CDR2 SFDVKD. The CDR3 is 16 residues long. CDR3 residues: CATSDFVGLDYNEQFF. CDR3 nucleotides: TGTGCCACCAGTGATTTCGTGGGACTAGACTACAATGAGCAGTTCTTC.

The rearrangement links TRBV27 to TRBJ1-1, with 8 positions matching TRBD1. The V gene's germline CDR1 is MNHEY and CDR2 SMNVEV (reference sequence). The CDR3 covers 14 residues. With 3 bases clipped from V and 3 bases from J, the junction kept 3 bases outside the gene matches. The CDR3 DNA reads TGTGCCAGCAGTTTTCAGGGGGCGGACACTGAAGCTTTCTTT. Its protein is CASSFQGADTEAFF.

The V and J genes are TRBV28 and TRBJ1-5, with unresolved D. Trimming took 4 bases from V and 8 from J, leaving 9 bases between them. This CDR3 region has 12 residues. Germline assignment: CDR1 MDHEN and CDR2 SYDVKM. The CDR3 spells CASSSPGEPQHF. The CDR3, as DNA: TGTGCCAGCAGTTCCCCGGGAGAGCCCCAGCATTTT.

The chain is built from TRBV5-4 and TRBJ1-4, with a weak D call TRBD1 (6 bases). The CDR3 has 14 residues. The germline CDR1 and CDR2 sequences are SGHNT and YYREEE (reference sequence). V was pared by 4 bases and J by 6 bases, with 13 bases between. Here the CDR3 reads CASSLRGSDEKLFF. Here the CDR3 DNA reads TGTGCCAGCAGCCTTAGGGGGAGTGATGAAAAACTGTTTTTT.

The chain is built from TRBV2 and TRBJ1-4; D not certain. The germline gives CDR1 SNHLY, CDR2 FYNNEI. This CDR3 has 13 amino acids. V lost 8 bases and J lost 7, with 14 bases in between. The CDR3 is CASHRIEGEKLFF. CDR3 DNA sequence: TGTGCCAGCCACCGAATAGAGGGTGAAAAACTGTTTTTT.